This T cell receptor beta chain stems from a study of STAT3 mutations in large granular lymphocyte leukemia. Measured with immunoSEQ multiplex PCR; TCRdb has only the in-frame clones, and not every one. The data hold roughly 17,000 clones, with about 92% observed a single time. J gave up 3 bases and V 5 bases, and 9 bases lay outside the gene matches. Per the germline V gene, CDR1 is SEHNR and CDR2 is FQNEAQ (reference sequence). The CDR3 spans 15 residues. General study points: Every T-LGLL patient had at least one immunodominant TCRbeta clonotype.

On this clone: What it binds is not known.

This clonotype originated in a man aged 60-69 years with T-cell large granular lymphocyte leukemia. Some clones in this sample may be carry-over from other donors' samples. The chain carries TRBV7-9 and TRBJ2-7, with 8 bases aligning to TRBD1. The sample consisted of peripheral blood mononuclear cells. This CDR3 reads CASSPETGANYEQYF. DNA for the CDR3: TGTGCCAGCAGCCCGGAGACAGGGGCGAACTACGAGCAGTACTTC.